This T cell receptor beta chain was retrieved from a study of cytomegalovirus exposure and HLA in healthy donors (dated by TCRdb to 2017 to 2019). For the study in its entirety: According to an earlier analysis of 587 of the donors, some 180 million T cells yielded roughly 110 million unique TCR beta sequences and about 300 Gb of sequence data. To decide whether each TCR beta V gene segment behaved as functional or pseudogenic, an earlier analysis of some 600 of the donors relied on high-throughput TCR beta sequencing. In a later genetic analysis, genome-wide SNP genotypes for about three fifths of the roughly 670 donors were used, and that subset was treated as a discovery cohort. HLA typing included class I and class II loci at four-digit resolution. In a later analysis, previously published TCR beta repertoires from 666 donors were re-analyzed and high-resolution HLA genotyping was added so that TCR occurrence patterns could be studied. Among several hundred genotyped donors of the cohort, an average of around 250,000 unique TCR beta nucleotide sequences was sequenced per donor, of which approximately 19% were non-productive. All discovery cohort repertoires had been generated on a single sequencing platform. The number of donors typed differed by locus, with roughly 620-630 for A, B, C, DRB1 and DQB1, around 500 for DQA1, nearly 610 for DPA1, and around 450 for DPB1. About 280 gigabases of sequencing data and tens of millions of unique TCR sequences were included in an early release covering around 600 HLA-typed donors. The genetic ancestry cluster associated with self-reported Caucasian donors included 81% of the roughly 400 genotyped donors. Alongside the repertoire data, information on donor age, sex, ethnicity and CMV serostatus was compiled. The study aimed to test whether signatures of past pathogen exposure could be identified by cataloging public T cell receptors. Roughly five DR-DQ haplotypes were treated as single units for association and clustering because of strong linkage in the cohort. Rather than drawing on any new phenotypic data, the later analysis identified candidate immune exposures from TCR beta sequences and the way those sequences occurred across donors. Besides the first cohort of roughly 660 subjects, a separate validation cohort made up of some 110 different subjects was used. The T cell repertoires of around 670 subjects were profiled by immunosequencing and related to cytomegalovirus serostatus. To predict cytomegalovirus infection status, the study brought together high-throughput TCR immunosequencing, statistical association of individual TCRs with disease status, and machine learning. What the study reported, not specific to this receptor: In a later analysis, HLA-associated TCR beta chains were found to be more clonally expanded and to have lower generation probabilities than equally common non-associated chains. CMV serostatus was the only immune exposure information available for the cohort. Most TCR sequences were seen in very few donors, while some public TCRs were found in many individuals. This cohort had only TCR beta chains sequenced, and the lack of alpha or paired-chain data limited which features could be detected. According to a later analysis, parvovirus B19, influenza, CMV and Epstein-Barr virus appeared linked to several top co-occurrence clusters. In a later analysis, TCR association rates were found to vary across HLA loci, with the most associated TCRs seen for DRB1 alleles and the fewest for HLA-C alleles. Correlated functional status among segregating V segments might be attributable to linkage disequilibrium, but an unknown experimental factor could not be ruled out. A cluster of highly shared sequence variants was judged likely to represent a technical artifact of the sequencing pipeline. In a later genetic analysis, fewer N-insertions in productive TCRs were reported among donors in an Asian-associated ancestry cluster than the roughly 700-donor mean. Most CMV-associated TCR beta chains appeared to be HLA-restricted in a later analysis, and the HLA associations seemed to be driven largely by CMV exposure. The presence/absence analyses assumed that sequencing depth was roughly uniform across donors, and that assumption may not be true. In the study, 150 to 200 TCR beta chains were listed as associated with cytomegalovirus. Because counts were too low, roughly 18 rarely observed V segments, including chromosome 9 orphons, were left out of the earlier analysis of about 620 of the donors. At a false discovery rate of 0.05, a later analysis linked 16,951 TCR beta sequences to specific HLA alleles. The classifier was reported to diagnose cytomegalovirus status with high specificity and sensitivity in both the original and validation cohorts. The 87-base-pair reads could not distinguish some IMGT-functional V segments, including TRBV6-2 and TRBV6-3, so those segments were excluded. A further reported finding was that TCR beta sequences accurately predicted the HLA-A and HLA-B alleles for most subjects in the first cohort. HLA typing was unavailable for some donors at each locus, so association tests used only the typed subset. In an earlier analysis of more than 450 of the donors, most TCR beta V segments were observed in productive rearrangements about 90% or about 30% of the time, broadly matching IMGT annotations. In a later genetic analysis, a missense DCLRE1C variant was associated with V-gene and J-gene trimming of TCR beta chains, and the association was replicated in an independent cohort. Strong co-occurrence of HLA alleles, especially DR and DQ, made assigning TCR associations to individual alleles difficult. In vitro tests confirmed that a few of the cytomegalovirus-associated TCR beta chains recognize cytomegalovirus antigens. The authors suggested that the approach could potentially be extended to other disease states and immunological phenotypes.

Library method: the immunoSEQ multiplex PCR assay. A mixture of 60 forward primers for TCR Vbeta segments and 13 reverse primers for TCR Jbeta segments was used in the multiplex PCR. The CDR3 region of rearranged TCR beta genes was amplified from genomic DNA with a multiplex PCR assay. The amplified TCR beta libraries were sequenced on the Illumina HiSeq System as 87-base-pair reads. The authors processed their data as follows. A later analysis tallied roughly 80 million unique TCR beta chains across the 600 to 700 repertoires, and about 12 million of those chains were shared by two or more donors. A nearest-neighbor algorithm error-corrected the raw reads and collapsed the reads into unique sequences, merging closely related sequences to remove PCR and sequencing errors. V, D and J gene segments were assigned by aligning CDR3 sequences to IMGT reference sequences. For a sequence to be retained, a match of at least six nucleotides to both a V gene segment and a J gene segment was required. A rearrangement was called productive if the CDR3 had no stop codons and remained in frame with V and J, and every other rearrangement was called non-productive. CDR3 was defined according to IMGT convention as the region running from the second conserved V-encoded cysteine to the conserved J-encoded phenylalanine. The earlier analysis of approximately 500 of the donors excluded sequences that lacked an unambiguous match to a single V gene segment. In an earlier analysis of 500 to 750 of the donors, V segments were called functional above 56.7% productive rearrangements and were called segregating when the between-donor standard deviation exceeded 5%. A statistical classification framework was built for diagnosing cytomegalovirus status from the catalog of TCR beta chain sequences. V and J gene assignment, in a later analysis, came from comparing TCR nucleotide sequences with IMGT/GENE-DB human TR gene sequences. In a later analysis, CDR3 sequences and most-parsimonious VDJ recombination scenarios were assigned using the TCRdist pipeline. In a later analysis, each TCR beta chain was defined by its CDR3 amino acid sequence together with its V-gene family, and reads lacking a unique V-gene family were excluded. To address suspected cross-contamination and a sequencing artifact, a later analysis removed approximately 590 highly shared, low-generation-probability nucleotide sequences. For each public chain, a later analysis derived a clonal expansion index from normalized ranks of inferred template counts within each repertoire. Generation probabilities in a later analysis came from a VDJ recombination model fitted to out-of-frame rearrangements, and those results were checked against IGoR. In a later analysis, TCR-TCR, TCR-HLA and TCR-CMV co-occurrence was scored with hypergeometric tests, and a repertoire-size bias correction was applied to TCR pairs. False discovery rates were estimated in a later analysis by permuting HLA or CMV assignments 20 times. In a later analysis, co-occurring TCRs were grouped using DBSCAN, and TCRdist sequence similarity was added for clustering within HLA-allele-positive subsets. Co-occurrence clustering excluded repertoires with fewer than 30,000 or more than 120,000 public chains, plus five with anomalous nucleotide sharing. Not all clones reach the TCRdb copy of this immuneACCESS table, which keeps in-frame sequences only. Checked studies attribute under half of the gap to unresolved V genes and leave the rest unexplained. V, J and clone size reflect that table, while D and trimming were determined from the DNA. The sample table holds about 170,000 clones, of which approximately 79% were seen once. Under 3% of the sample comes from the top ten.

The cohort comprised 550 to 700 healthy bone marrow donors. Cohort members were all nominally healthy when sampled, although unrecorded immune exposures were likely present. The donor tested CMV seronegative, placing the donor among the 350 to 400 seronegative members of the cohort. A peripheral blood sample was provided by each donor, and peripheral blood mononuclear cells were used for TCR beta sequencing. The Qiagen DNeasy Blood Extraction Kit was used to extract genomic DNA from the blood cell samples. The CDR1 and CDR2 encoded by the germline V gene are SGHTS and YDEGEE. CDR3 length: 15 amino acids, cysteine to phenylalanine. The sequence is cut down to CDR3 DNA, 45 bases in frame from base 1. Trimming removed 4 bases from V and 0 bases from J, leaving 11 bases between the germline ends. Worth noting for this clone: The specificity of this receptor is unknown. Base quality data are lacking; no much larger clone is found one base away.

In this chain, TRBV5-8 is recombined with TRBJ2-1, and TRBD1 may be the D gene, going by 5 matching bases. The sequenced sample consisted of PBMCs. The source of this sequence is a male donor in good health and CMV-seronegative. This receptor has the CDR3 CASSRGQSSYNEQFF. The DNA sequence is given as TGTGCCAGCAGCCGTGGACAAAGCTCCTACAATGAGCAGTTCTTC.